This TCR beta chain appears in the sequencing data of a study of shared clonotypes between healthy human individuals. Overall study findings and caveats: Non-shared clonotypes showed lower generation probabilities than clonotypes common to all four donors.

This CDR3 is built from 14 residues. In germline, CDR1 is SGHRS, CDR2 YFSETQ. J was trimmed by 6 bases and V by 1 base; bases with no gene match: 3. Worth noting for this clone: What it recognizes is unknown. At the DNA level, this CDR3 is encoded by other sequences in the same sample as well.

The donors, all of them Caucasian adults, lived in Nashville, Tennessee. Assay: immunoSEQ multiplex PCR; the TCRdb copy retains only in-frame clones and omits some. The data show about 1 million clones, around 78% seen once. J is TRBJ2-7 and V is TRBV5-1, with 11 bases that match TRBD2. Sequences were obtained from memory CD4+ T cells from PBMCs. Subset: CD45RA-negative fraction. The sequence was obtained from a man aged 18 to 30 in good health. Some clones in this sample may be carry-over from other donors' samples. The CDR3 protein is CASSLTSGSGEQYF. The CDR3 bases are TGCGCCAGCAGCTTGACTAGCGGGAGTGGCGAGCAGTACTTC.